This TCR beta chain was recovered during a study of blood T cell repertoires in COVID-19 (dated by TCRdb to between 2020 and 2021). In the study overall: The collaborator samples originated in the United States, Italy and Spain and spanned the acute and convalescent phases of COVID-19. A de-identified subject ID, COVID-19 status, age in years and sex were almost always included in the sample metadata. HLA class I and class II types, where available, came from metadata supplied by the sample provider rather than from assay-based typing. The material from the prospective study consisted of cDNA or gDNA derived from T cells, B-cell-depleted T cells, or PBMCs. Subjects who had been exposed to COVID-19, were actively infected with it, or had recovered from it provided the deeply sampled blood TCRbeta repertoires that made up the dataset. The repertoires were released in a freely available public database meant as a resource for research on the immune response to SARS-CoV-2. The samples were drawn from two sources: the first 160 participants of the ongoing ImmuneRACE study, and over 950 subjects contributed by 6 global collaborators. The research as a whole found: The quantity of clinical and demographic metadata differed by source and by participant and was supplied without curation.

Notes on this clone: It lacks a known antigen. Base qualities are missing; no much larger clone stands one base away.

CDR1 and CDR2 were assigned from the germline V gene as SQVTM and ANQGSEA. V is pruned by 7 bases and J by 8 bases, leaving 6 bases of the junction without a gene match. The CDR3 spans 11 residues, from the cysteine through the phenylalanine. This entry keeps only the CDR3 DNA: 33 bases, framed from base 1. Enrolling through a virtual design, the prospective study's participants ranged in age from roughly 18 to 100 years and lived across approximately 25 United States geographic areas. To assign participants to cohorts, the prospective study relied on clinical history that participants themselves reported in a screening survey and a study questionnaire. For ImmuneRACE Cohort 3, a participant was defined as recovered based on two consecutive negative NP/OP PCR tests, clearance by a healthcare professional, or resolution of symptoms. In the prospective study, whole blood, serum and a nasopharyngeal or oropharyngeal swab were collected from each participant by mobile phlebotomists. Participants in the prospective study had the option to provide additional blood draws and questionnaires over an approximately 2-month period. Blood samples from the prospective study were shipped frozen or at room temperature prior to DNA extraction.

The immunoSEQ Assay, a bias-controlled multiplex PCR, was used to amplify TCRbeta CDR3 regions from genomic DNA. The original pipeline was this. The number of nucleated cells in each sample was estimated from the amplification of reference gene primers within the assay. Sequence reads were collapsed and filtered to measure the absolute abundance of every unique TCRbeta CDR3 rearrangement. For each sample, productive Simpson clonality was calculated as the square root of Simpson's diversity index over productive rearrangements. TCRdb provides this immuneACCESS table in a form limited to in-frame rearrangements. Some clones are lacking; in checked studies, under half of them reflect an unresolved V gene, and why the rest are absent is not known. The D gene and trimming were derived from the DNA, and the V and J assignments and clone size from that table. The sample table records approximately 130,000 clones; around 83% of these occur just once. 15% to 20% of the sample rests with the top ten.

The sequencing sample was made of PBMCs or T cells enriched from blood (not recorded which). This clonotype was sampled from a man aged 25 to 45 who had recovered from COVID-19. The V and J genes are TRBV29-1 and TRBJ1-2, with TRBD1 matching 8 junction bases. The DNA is TGCAGCGGGGCGACAGGGGTCGGCTACACCTTC. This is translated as CSGATGVGYTF.